These T cell receptor beta chains were read from a single sample in a study of neurological immune-mediated disorders. MiXCR, run by TCRdb on the 5' RACE reads, gives a single entry per CDR3 protein. Of fewer than 55,000 distinct CDR3 sequences listed, about 9% are singletons. The sample taken for sequencing was PBMCs. The source is a woman in her forties in good health. CDR3s include the opening cysteine and the closing phenylalanine or tryptophan. D genes are given only for firm matches. Rows may omit the clone size; those that give it use once, few, many or a size class.

abundance,d_gene,v_gene,j_gene,CDR3nt,CDR3aa
many,TRBD2,TRBV20-1,TRBJ2-1,TGCAGGACTAGCGGGAGAGGCAATGAGCAGTTCTTC,CRTSGRGNEQFF
many,-,TRBV7-2,TRBJ2-2,TGTGCCAGCAGCTCAGGTGGCACCTCCACCGGGGAGCTGTTTTTT,CASSSGGTSTGELFF
-,-,TRBV11-2,TRBJ2-2,TGTGCCAGCAGCTTCGGGACTGTGAACACCGGGGAGCTGTTTTTT,CASSFGTVNTGELFF
-,-,TRBV4-2,TRBJ2-1,TGTGCCAGCAGCCAGGCATTACTAAGCTCCTACAATGAGCAGTTCTTC,CASSQALLSSYNEQFF
many,-,TRBV5-1,TRBJ2-5,TGCGCCAGCAGCTCGCTAGGGGGGAAAGAGACCCAGTACTTC,CASSSLGGKETQYF
many,-,TRBV5-5,TRBJ1-5,TGTGCCAGCAGCTTGTCCAGGAATCAGCCCCAGCATTTT,CASSLSRNQPQHF
many,-,TRBV29-1,TRBJ1-1,TGCAGCGTCGAATCACAAGGGGGGTCGAGGACTGAAGCTTTCTTT,CSVESQGGSRTEAFF
many,TRBD1,TRBV5-6,TRBJ1-5,TGTGCCAGCAGCACCGGACAGGAAAATCAGCCCCAGCATTTT,CASSTGQENQPQHF
many,TRBD1,TRBV15,TRBJ2-7,TGTGCCACCAGCAGAGGGCCCGCGACAGGGGCCCACGAGCAGTACTTC,CATSRGPATGAHEQYF
many,-,TRBV9,TRBJ1-1,TGTGCCAGCAGCGTAGATGACACTGAAGCTTTCTTT,CASSVDDTEAFF
many,-,TRBV27,TRBJ1-6,TGTGCCAGCAGTTCGGGGTCATCCTATAATTCACCCCTCCACTTT,CASSSGSSYNSPLHF
many,TRBD1,TRBV20-1,TRBJ2-7,TGCAGTTCGGGACAGGGATCCTACGAGCAGTACTTC,CSSGQGSYEQYF
few,TRBD1,TRBV16,TRBJ1-4,TGTGCCAGCGAAAGGGGGCAGAATGAAAAACTGTTTTTT,CASERGQNEKLFF
once,-,TRBV4-1,TRBJ1-2,TGCGCGAGGAGCCAAGATGGATCGGGATCCCTTTACTATGGCTACACCTTC,CARSQDGSGSLYYGYTF
many,TRBD1,TRBV10-3,TRBJ2-6,TGTGCCATCAGGGGGACAGGGGGAACTGGGGCCAACGTCCTGACTTTC,CAIRGTGGTGANVLTF
many,TRBD2,TRBV5-1,TRBJ2-1,TGCGCCAGCAGCTTGGGGACTAGCGGCTCGAATGAGCAGTTCTTC,CASSLGTSGSNEQFF
-,-,TRBV25-1,TRBJ2-2,TGTGCCAGCAGTGTTCTAGGGGGAATAACCGGGGAGCTGTTTTTT,CASSVLGGITGELFF
many,TRBD1,TRBV3-1,TRBJ1-1,TGTGCCAGCAGCATGCGGGACAGGGTCACTGAAGCTTTCTTT,CASSMRDRVTEAFF
few,TRBD2,TRBV25-1,TRBJ2-2,TGTGCCAGCAGCCCTCGAGCGGGAGCCCACACCGGGGAGCTGTTTTTT,CASSPRAGAHTGELFF
many,-,TRBV7-9,TRBJ1-1,TGTGCCAGCAGAAACCAGGGAAAAGAGGCTGAAGCTTTCTTT,CASRNQGKEAEAFF
many,-,TRBV20-1,TRBJ1-1,TGCAGTGCTAGTAGAAGGACTGAAGCTTTCTTT,CSASRRTEAFF
-,TRBD1,TRBV12-3/TRBV12-4,TRBJ1-3,TGTGCCAGCAGCGTTTGGGGCAGGGGGCGCGGAAAAGCCATATATTTT,CASSVWGRGRGKAIYF
many,-,TRBV9,TRBJ1-2,TGTGCCAGCAGCGTAGGTGACCTATCTAACTATGGCTACACCTTC,CASSVGDLSNYGYTF
-,-,TRBV7-2,TRBJ2-1,TGTGCCAGCAGCTTGGACTCGGCTGGGGTGGCCCACAATGAGCAGTTCTTC,CASSLDSAGVAHNEQFF
-,-,TRBV5-1,TRBJ1-1,TGCGCCAGCAGCTTGTATAGCCAAGCTGAAGCTTTCTTT,CASSLYSQAEAFF
-,TRBD2,TRBV7-2,TRBJ2-1,TGTGCCAGCAGCTTAGCTAGCGGGAGTAATAATGAGCAGTTCTTC,CASSLASGSNNEQFF
many,TRBD1,TRBV20-1,TRBJ1-5,TGCAGTGCTAGAGATGGGACAGAAAATCAGCCCCAGCATTTT,CSARDGTENQPQHF
many,-,TRBV5-1,TRBJ1-4,TGCGCCAGCAGCTTGGATCCGGACGGTGAAAAACTGTTTTTT,CASSLDPDGEKLFF
many,-,TRBV29-1,TRBJ2-2,TGCAGCGTTACCCCATCGGGAACCGGGGAGCTGTTTTTT,CSVTPSGTGELFF
-,-,TRBV5-1,TRBJ1-1,TGCGCCAGTAGCCCGGTGGGGGAGCCGGTGACTGAAGCTTTCTTT,CASSPVGEPVTEAFF
many,TRBD1,TRBV16,TRBJ2-4,TGTGCCAGCAGCCAATCTGACAGGGGACTAGCCAAAAACATTCAGTACTTC,CASSQSDRGLAKNIQYF
many,-,TRBV7-2,TRBJ2-7,TGTGCCAGCAGCTTAAGTGTGGACTACGAGCAGTACTTC,CASSLSVDYEQYF
many,-,TRBV5-1,TRBJ2-7,TGCGCCAGCAGCTTGGATGGGGGGCGGACCTACGAGCAGTACTTC,CASSLDGGRTYEQYF
many,TRBD1,TRBV5-1,TRBJ1-1,TGCGCCAGCAGCCACCGGGACAGGGGGAGGACTGAAGCTTTCTTT,CASSHRDRGRTEAFF
many,-,TRBV7-2,TRBJ2-2,TGTGCCAGCAGTAAACTTTTGACCGGGGAGCTGTTTTTT,CASSKLLTGELFF